Shown below are 8 T cell receptor beta chains from a single sample sequenced in a study of T cell responses to AZD1222 COVID-19 vaccine. Data came from immunoSEQ multiplex PCR; TCRdb stores just in-frame clones and leaves some out. The sample lists hundreds of thousands of clones; 90% to 95% were seen once. The starting material was peripheral blood, obtained 28 days after the second AZD1222 dose. The receptors come from an adult who received the AZD1222 COVID-19 vaccine.

In its sample, this clone was seen a few times. This chain's CDR3 is CASSLTRPGANVLTF. For the CDR3, the DNA is TGTGCCAGCAGCTTAACCAGACCCGGGGCCAACGTCCTGACTTTC. The chain joins TRBV7-3 to TRBJ2-6; no firm D call. The length of the CDR3 is 15 residues. Germline V CDR1 and CDR2: SGHTA, FQGTGA. V shed 0 bases and J shed 4 bases, with 7 bases lying between them.

The CDR3 nucleotides are TGTGCCATCAGTGCGAGGGCTAGCGGGAGTGCCACCGGGGAGCTGTTTTTT. It encodes CAISARASGSATGELFF. The rearrangement links TRBV10-3 to TRBJ2-2, with 10 bases lining up with TRBD2. Germline V gene lookup returns CDR1 ENHRY and CDR2 SYGVKD. The CDR3 runs 17 residues. V was pared by 4 bases and J by 4 bases, with 9 bases of the junction left unmatched.

This sequence joins TRBV18 and TRBJ2-1, with 8 bases that match TRBD2. This CDR3 has 16 residues. The germline gives CDR1 KGHSH, CDR2 LQKENI. The V gene end was trimmed by 0 bases and the J gene end by 7 bases; junction bases not matched to a gene: 8. The CDR3 DNA reads TGTGCCAGCTCACCACCGAGCGGGAGAGGTTTGAATGAGCAGTTCTTC. This translates into CASSPPSGRGLNEQFF.

The J gene is TRBJ2-1, the V gene TRBV9; D gene uncertain. Germline CDR1 and CDR2: SGDLS and YYNGEE. The CDR3 extends over 13 amino acids. With 0 bases removed from V and 5 bases from J, the gap between germline ends came to 6 bases. DNA for the CDR3: TGTGCCAGCAGCGTAGATCAGCACAATGAGCAGTTCTTC. It is translated as CASSVDQHNEQFF.

This chain connects TRBV6-5 to TRBJ1-1; D uncertain. The CDR3 is 12 amino acids. The ends were cut back, 1 base at V and 6 bases at J, with 6 bases in the middle. From germline, CDR1 is MNHEY and CDR2 SVGAGI. The chain's CDR3 is CASSYFKPEAFF. The CDR3 region has the DNA TGTGCCAGCAGTTACTTTAAGCCTGAAGCTTTCTTT.

V is TRBV9 and J is TRBJ1-5; a possible D gene is TRBD1 (5 bases). The germline gives CDR1 SGDLS, CDR2 YYNGEE. Trimming took off 4 bases at V and 6 bases at J, with 11 bases between the two ends. The CDR3 extends over 13 amino acids. The CDR3 region is CASSPLGGQPQHF. For the CDR3, the DNA is TGTGCCAGCAGCCCCCTGGGGGGTCAGCCCCAGCATTTT.

The chain is built from TRBV28 and TRBJ1-5, with 7 bases that match TRBD1. J was trimmed by 4 bases and V by 7 bases; bases with no gene match: 10. In germline, CDR1 is MDHEN, CDR2 SYDVKM. CDR3 size: 15 residues. In DNA form, the CDR3 reads TGTGCCAGCAATGCCGACAGGGTAGGGAATCAGCCCCAGCATTTT. Protein: CASNADRVGNQPQHF.

The J gene is TRBJ1-2, the V gene TRBV27, with 8 bases lining up with TRBD1. CDR3 length: 16 residues. The J segment lost 1 base and the V segment lost 5 bases, leaving 9 bases of the junction unmatched. CDR1 and CDR2 (germline): MNHEY, SMNVEV (reference sequence). The CDR3 region has the DNA TGTGCCAGCAGTCACCGCGGACAGGGCCTTAACTATGGCTACACCTTC. This codes for CASSHRGQGLNYGYTF.